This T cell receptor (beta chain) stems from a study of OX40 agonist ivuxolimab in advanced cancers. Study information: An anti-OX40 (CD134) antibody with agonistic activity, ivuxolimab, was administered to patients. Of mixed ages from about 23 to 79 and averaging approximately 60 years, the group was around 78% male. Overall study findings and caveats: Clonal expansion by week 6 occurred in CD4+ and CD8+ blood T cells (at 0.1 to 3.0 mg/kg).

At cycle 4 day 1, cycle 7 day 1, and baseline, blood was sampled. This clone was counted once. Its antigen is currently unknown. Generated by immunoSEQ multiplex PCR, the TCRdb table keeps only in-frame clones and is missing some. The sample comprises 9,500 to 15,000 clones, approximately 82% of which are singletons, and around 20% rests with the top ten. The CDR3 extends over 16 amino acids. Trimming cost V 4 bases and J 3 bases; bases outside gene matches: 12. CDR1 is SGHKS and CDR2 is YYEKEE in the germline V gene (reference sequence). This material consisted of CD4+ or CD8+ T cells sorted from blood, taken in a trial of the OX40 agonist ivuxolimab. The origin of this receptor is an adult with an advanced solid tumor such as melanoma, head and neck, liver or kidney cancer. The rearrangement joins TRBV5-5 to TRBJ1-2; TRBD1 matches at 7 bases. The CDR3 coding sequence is TGTGCCAGCAGCGTCTCCCGGGAACAGGGGTACTATGGCTACACCTTC. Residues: CASSVSREQGYYGYTF.